This entry lists 3 T cell receptor beta chains sequenced from one sample in a study of graft-versus-host responses after intestinal transplantation. Libraries were prepared by immunoSEQ multiplex PCR; TCRdb keeps only in-frame clonotypes and omits some of them. This table has under 150,000 clones, about nine tenths appearing once. These receptors' targets are unknown. Material: unstimulated CD4+ T cells sorted from spleen or lymph node cells, obtained before intestinal transplant. The origin of the receptors is a human donor who received an intestinal transplant.

The V and J genes are TRBV4-3 and TRBJ2-1; perhaps TRBD2 as D (5 bases). V shed 1 base and J shed 5 bases, with 15 bases lying between them. From germline, CDR1 is LGHNA and CDR2 YSLEER. The CDR3 has 16 amino acids. CDR3 coding DNA: TGCGCCAGCAGCCAAGTGAGAGGGCAGCTTGACAATGAGCAGTTCTTC. This codes for CASSQVRGQLDNEQFF.

This clone has a single count. The rearrangement joins TRBV6-1 to TRBJ2-7; 8 bases match TRBD1. The CDR3 totals 12 residues. Trimming at V came to 4 bases and at J to 6 bases, leaving 2 bases not matched to a gene. Per the germline V gene, CDR1 is MNHNS and CDR2 is SASEGT. In DNA, the CDR3 is TGTGCCAGCAGTGCCAGGGGGCGCGAGCAGTACTTC. This encodes CASSARGREQYF.

The gene calls are TRBV18 and TRBJ1-5, with 7 bases that match TRBD1. V shed 0 bases and J 0 bases; nucleotides not matched to a gene: 5. The germline gives CDR1 KGHSH, CDR2 LQKENI. There are 17 residues in the CDR3. The CDR3 coding sequence is TGTGCCAGCTCACCACCTAGAGACAGGGATAGCAATCAGCCCCAGCATTTT. Translation: CASSPPRDRDSNQPQHF.